Listed below are T cell receptor beta chains from one sample, sequenced in a study of read filtering for tumor transcriptome and immune sequencing. TCRdb re-called the reads through MiXCR, storing one row per CDR3 protein. The table records 35,000 to 50,000 distinct CDR3 sequences, 13% to 15% of them present only once. Material: a population of CD138-negative cells sorted from bone marrow. The receptors stem from a donor aged 40 or over with multiple myeloma. Both conserved end residues are part of each CDR3. Fields, in order: J gene, D gene, V gene, clone size, CDR3 DNA, CDR3 protein. D genes are given only for firm matches. Clone size is not always given. Where it is, it says once, few, many or a class for expanded clones.

j_gene: TRBJ2-3
d_gene: TRBD2
v_gene: TRBV6-1
abundance: many
CDR3nt: TGTGCCAGCAGTGGATTAGCGGGAGGGCCGTTAAATACGCAGTATTTT
CDR3aa: CASSGLAGGPLNTQYF

j_gene: TRBJ2-1
d_gene: NA
v_gene: TRBV6-6
abundance: many
CDR3nt: TGTGCCAGCAGTTACTCAGTCGCTGCTTACAATGAGCAGTTCTTC
CDR3aa: CASSYSVAAYNEQFF

j_gene: TRBJ2-5
d_gene: NA
v_gene: TRBV5-1
abundance: many
CDR3nt: TGCGCCAGCAGCTTGGGGGACTCCCCTGTGGGAGAGACCCAGTACTTC
CDR3aa: CASSLGDSPVGETQYF

j_gene: TRBJ1-5
d_gene: NA
v_gene: TRBV5-1
abundance: many
CDR3nt: TGCGCCAGCAGCCGGGACGGCCGTAGCAATCAGCCCCAGCATTTT
CDR3aa: CASSRDGRSNQPQHF

j_gene: TRBJ1-5
d_gene: NA
v_gene: TRBV4-1
abundance: few
CDR3nt: TGCGCCAGCAGCCAAGGTATCGGTAGCAATCAGCCCCAGCATTTT
CDR3aa: CASSQGIGSNQPQHF

j_gene: TRBJ2-2
d_gene: TRBD2
v_gene: TRBV20-1
abundance: many
CDR3nt: TGCAGTGCTAGAGATAGGAGACTAGCGGGAGAGGAGTCCGGGGAGCTGTTTTTT
CDR3aa: CSARDRRLAGEESGELFF

j_gene: TRBJ1-5
d_gene: NA
v_gene: TRBV6-5
abundance: many
CDR3nt: TGTGCCAGCAGTCGAGTCCCCCTCTTGGATCAGCCCCAGCATTTT
CDR3aa: CASSRVPLLDQPQHF

j_gene: TRBJ2-7
d_gene: NA
v_gene: TRBV20-1
abundance: many
CDR3nt: TGCAGTGTGCACGAGCAGTACTTC
CDR3aa: CSVHEQYF

j_gene: TRBJ2-2
d_gene: TRBD1
v_gene: TRBV7-8
abundance: NA
CDR3nt: TGTGCCAGCAGCTTGTTGGGGACAGGGGTTGGGACCGGGGAGCTGTTTTTT
CDR3aa: CASSLLGTGVGTGELFF

j_gene: TRBJ2-3
d_gene: NA
v_gene: TRBV7-2
abundance: many
CDR3nt: TGTGCCAGCAGCTTCGACAGTCTAGGGACAGATACGCAGTATTTT
CDR3aa: CASSFDSLGTDTQYF

j_gene: TRBJ2-7
d_gene: NA
v_gene: TRBV28
abundance: many
CDR3nt: TGTGCCAGCGAAGCTACCCTCTGGGGACACTCCTACGAGCAGTACTTC
CDR3aa: CASEATLWGHSYEQYF

j_gene: TRBJ2-5
d_gene: NA
v_gene: TRBV11-2
abundance: many
CDR3nt: TGTGCCAGCGGACCGGGGGCGCAGACCCAGTACTTC
CDR3aa: CASGPGAQTQYF

j_gene: TRBJ1-2
d_gene: NA
v_gene: TRBV19
abundance: many
CDR3nt: TGTGCCAGTAACACGGACCCGAACTATGGCTACACCTTC
CDR3aa: CASNTDPNYGYTF

j_gene: TRBJ1-5
d_gene: NA
v_gene: TRBV6-1
abundance: NA
CDR3nt: TGTGCCAGCAGTGAAGCTAGCAAGGCGAATCAGCCCCAGCATTTT
CDR3aa: CASSEASKANQPQHF

j_gene: TRBJ2-2
d_gene: TRBD1
v_gene: TRBV9
abundance: many
CDR3nt: TGTGCCAGCAACGGACAGGGCCGGCGCGGGGAGCTGTTTTTT
CDR3aa: CASNGQGRRGELFF

j_gene: TRBJ1-1
d_gene: TRBD1
v_gene: TRBV15
abundance: many
CDR3nt: TGTGCCACCAGCTTTCGGGACAGGGTGTTGGCTGAAGCTTTCTTT
CDR3aa: CATSFRDRVLAEAFF

j_gene: TRBJ2-2
d_gene: NA
v_gene: TRBV7-7
abundance: many
CDR3nt: TGTGCTAGCAGCTTAGGTGCCAGGGTGGAGACCGGGGAGCTGTTTTTT
CDR3aa: CASSLGARVETGELFF

j_gene: TRBJ1-6
d_gene: TRBD1
v_gene: TRBV19
abundance: few
CDR3nt: TGTGCCAGTAGCGCCGAAGATCAGGGGGCCTTTTTTCCACCCCTCCACTTT
CDR3aa: CASSAEDQGAFFPPLHF

j_gene: TRBJ2-7
d_gene: TRBD2
v_gene: TRBV15
abundance: many
CDR3nt: TGTGCCACCAGCAGGGCTCCGGGACTAGCGGGAGCCTACGAGCAGTACTTC
CDR3aa: CATSRAPGLAGAYEQYF

j_gene: TRBJ2-1
d_gene: NA
v_gene: TRBV29-1
abundance: many
CDR3nt: TGCAGCGTTCATGTTGGCTCCTACAATGAGCAGTTCTTC
CDR3aa: CSVHVGSYNEQFF

j_gene: TRBJ1-1
d_gene: NA
v_gene: TRBV18
abundance: many
CDR3nt: TGTGCCAGCTCTCCCAGGGCTTCTGAAGCTTTCTTT
CDR3aa: CASSPRASEAFF

j_gene: TRBJ2-1
d_gene: TRBD2
v_gene: TRBV20-1
abundance: many
CDR3nt: TGCAGTGCTGGGGCCTGGGGCGGGAGGGCCGCTGAGCAGTTCTTC
CDR3aa: CSAGAWGGRAAEQFF

j_gene: TRBJ2-1
d_gene: NA
v_gene: TRBV28
abundance: many
CDR3nt: TGTGCCAGCAGTTCAGGAGGCTACAATGAGCAGTTCTTC
CDR3aa: CASSSGGYNEQFF

j_gene: TRBJ1-5
d_gene: NA
v_gene: TRBV20-1
abundance: few
CDR3nt: TGCAGTGCTAGAGCCGCTAGCAATCAGCCCCAGCATTTT
CDR3aa: CSARAASNQPQHF

j_gene: TRBJ1-1
d_gene: TRBD1
v_gene: TRBV5-1
abundance: NA
CDR3nt: TGCGCCAGCAGATCGAGGGACAGGACGGCCTACACTGAAGCTTTCTTT
CDR3aa: CASRSRDRTAYTEAFF

j_gene: TRBJ2-5
d_gene: TRBD1
v_gene: TRBV27
abundance: many
CDR3nt: TGTGCCAGCAGTCCCGGGACAGGGAGTGAGACCCAGTACTTC
CDR3aa: CASSPGTGSETQYF

j_gene: TRBJ2-3
d_gene: NA
v_gene: TRBV15
abundance: many
CDR3nt: TGTGCCACCAGCAGAGGTCGGGCCACAGATACGCAGTATTTT
CDR3aa: CATSRGRATDTQYF

j_gene: TRBJ1-1
d_gene: NA
v_gene: TRBV20-1
abundance: many
CDR3nt: TGCAGTGCTCCGAGGGGCAGGGTGAACACTGAAGCTTTCTTT
CDR3aa: CSAPRGRVNTEAFF

j_gene: TRBJ2-7
d_gene: TRBD1
v_gene: TRBV4-1
abundance: many
CDR3nt: TGCGCCAGCAGCCGTAGACAGGGGGACGAGCAGTACTTC
CDR3aa: CASSRRQGDEQYF

j_gene: TRBJ2-1
d_gene: TRBD2
v_gene: TRBV6-1
abundance: medium-sized
CDR3nt: TGTGCCGGCAGACTAGCGGGGGTGCACAATGAGCAGTTCTTC
CDR3aa: CAGRLAGVHNEQFF

j_gene: TRBJ1-4
d_gene: NA
v_gene: TRBV12-3/TRBV12-4
abundance: NA
CDR3nt: TGTGCCAGCAGTTTCGGGACACTTAATGGAAGACTGTTTTTT
CDR3aa: CASSFGTLNGRLFF

j_gene: TRBJ1-2
d_gene: NA
v_gene: TRBV10-2
abundance: NA
CDR3nt: TGCGCCAGTTCCGGTAGACAGTATGGCTACACCTTC
CDR3aa: CASSGRQYGYTF

j_gene: TRBJ2-3
d_gene: NA
v_gene: TRBV20-1
abundance: NA
CDR3nt: TGCAGTGCTAGGAGGAGTTTCGGCACAGATACGCAGTATTTT
CDR3aa: CSARRSFGTDTQYF

j_gene: TRBJ2-3
d_gene: NA
v_gene: TRBV5-1
abundance: few
CDR3nt: TGCGCCAGCACCATAGTACCGGGGCTGGATACGCAGTATTTT
CDR3aa: CASTIVPGLDTQYF

j_gene: TRBJ1-5
d_gene: TRBD1
v_gene: TRBV20-1
abundance: medium-sized
CDR3nt: TGCAGTGCGTCGACAGGGCTCAACCAGCCCCAGCATTTT
CDR3aa: CSASTGLNQPQHF

j_gene: TRBJ2-1
d_gene: NA
v_gene: TRBV3-1
abundance: many
CDR3nt: TGTGCCAGCAGCCAAGGCGCAGCGCTTTCCTACAATGAGCAGTTCTTC
CDR3aa: CASSQGAALSYNEQFF

j_gene: TRBJ2-7
d_gene: TRBD1
v_gene: TRBV10-3
abundance: NA
CDR3nt: TGTGCCATCAGTGAGCAGGGGGCTGCGGAGCAGTACTTC
CDR3aa: CAISEQGAAEQYF

j_gene: TRBJ1-1
d_gene: NA
v_gene: TRBV3-1
abundance: many
CDR3nt: TGTGCCAGCAGCCAAGCTCTCCAGGGACCAGCCCGAGGCACTGAAGCTTTCTTT
CDR3aa: CASSQALQGPARGTEAFF

j_gene: TRBJ2-5
d_gene: NA
v_gene: TRBV6-6
abundance: many
CDR3nt: TGTGCCAGCAGTTACCTGGACCTAGGGAACGGGACCCAGTACTTC
CDR3aa: CASSYLDLGNGTQYF

j_gene: TRBJ1-1
d_gene: NA
v_gene: TRBV29-1
abundance: many
CDR3nt: TGCAGCGTTGAAGACAGGGTGGGCACTGAAGCTTTCTTT
CDR3aa: CSVEDRVGTEAFF

j_gene: TRBJ2-1
d_gene: TRBD2
v_gene: TRBV7-2
abundance: many
CDR3nt: TGTGCCAGCACCTCCCAGCGGGGGGCCCTAGTCCAGTTCTTC
CDR3aa: CASTSQRGALVQFF